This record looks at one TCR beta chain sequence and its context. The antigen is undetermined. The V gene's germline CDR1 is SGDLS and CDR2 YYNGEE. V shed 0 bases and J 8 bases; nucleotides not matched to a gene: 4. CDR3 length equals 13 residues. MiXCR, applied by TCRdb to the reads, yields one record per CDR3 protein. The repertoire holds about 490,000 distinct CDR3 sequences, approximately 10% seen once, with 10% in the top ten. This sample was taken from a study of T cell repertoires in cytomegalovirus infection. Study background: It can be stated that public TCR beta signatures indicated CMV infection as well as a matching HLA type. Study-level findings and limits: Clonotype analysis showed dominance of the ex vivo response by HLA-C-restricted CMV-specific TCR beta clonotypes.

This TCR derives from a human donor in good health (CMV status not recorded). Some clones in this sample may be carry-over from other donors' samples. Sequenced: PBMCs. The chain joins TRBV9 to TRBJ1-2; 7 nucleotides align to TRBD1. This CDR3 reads CASSVGQGDGYTF. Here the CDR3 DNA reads TGTGCCAGCAGCGTAGGACAGGGAGACGGCTACACCTTC.